This T cell receptor beta chain was retrieved from a study of CD8+ T cells in alopecia areata. At the level of the study: Severity was scored as percentage of affected scalp area in treated patients. Study observations and caveats: Scalp and blood retained many expanded lesional clones during tofacitinib.

Only a few counts were recorded for this clone. What it binds is not known. Treatment defined: oral pan-JAK inhibitor, 5-10 mg twice daily. This CDR3 region has 15 residues. The V gene lost 2 bases and the J gene lost 7 bases, with 14 bases spanning the gap. Germline values: CDR1 SSHAT, CDR2 FNYEAQ (reference sequence). The sequencing template was cDNA reverse transcribed from extracted RNA. Repertoires were generated with immunoSEQ multiplex PCR, while TCRdb's copy carries only in-frame clones and drops some. Seen here are roughly 200,000 clones, about 55% observed once, and the top ten hold approximately 11%.

The sequencing here drew on CD8+ T cells sorted from blood, taken at week 24, from a patient treated with tofacitinib. This chain connects TRBV7-7 to TRBJ2-2; D may be TRBD2 (6 bases). The receptor was derived from a human donor with alopecia areata. CDR3 residues: CASSLMGGISGELFF. The CDR3 nucleotides read TGTGCCAGCAGCTTAATGGGGGGAATCAGCGGGGAGCTGTTTTTT.